Presented here are 10 T cell receptor beta chains from one specimen sequenced in a study of chemoradiotherapy in HPV16-positive cancers. Assay: immunoSEQ multiplex PCR; the TCRdb copy retains only in-frame clones and omits some. The data show 9,500 to 15,000 clones, with over 75% seen just once and around 2.4% held by the top ten. Sequencing was performed on blood, taken from a patient who underwent chemoradiotherapy. All receptors come from a human donor with HPV-associated anogenital cancer.

The rearrangement uses TRBV7-2 and TRBJ1-1; perhaps TRBD1 as D (5 bases). CDR3 length equals 12 residues. CDR1 SGHTA and CDR2 FQGNSA come from the germline V gene. The V end lost 5 bases, the J end lost 7 bases, and 11 bases lay between the germline ends. The CDR3 sequence is CASSAGPNEAFF. For the CDR3, the DNA is TGTGCCAGCAGCGCAGGGCCTAATGAAGCTTTCTTT. The entire variable domain, with the rest obtained from reference TRBV7-2 and TRBJ1-1, is as follows: GAGVSQSPSNKVTEKGKDVELRCDPISGHTALYWYRQSLGQGLEFLIYFQGNSAPDKSGLPSDRFSAERTGGSVSTLTIQRTQQEDSAVYLCASSAGPNEAFFGQGTRLTVV.

The chain employs TRBV7-9 and TRBJ2-3, with D tentatively TRBD2 (6 bases). The germline V gene has CDR1 SEHNR and CDR2 FQNEAQ (reference sequence). Trimming shortened V by 5 bases and J by 5 bases, and 8 bases separated the two germline ends. The CDR3 loop spans 12 amino acids. The CDR3 here is CASSPGGDTQYF. The CDR3 DNA follows: TGTGCCAGCAGCCCCGGGGGAGATACGCAGTATTTT.

The chain recombines TRBV5-5 with TRBJ1-5; D is possibly TRBD1 (5 bases). V lost 4 bases to trimming and J lost 0 bases, with 17 bases between them. The germline V gene encodes CDR1 SGHKS and CDR2 YYEKEE (reference sequence). The CDR3 is 17 residues long. The CDR3 loop reads CASSQRQGGTSNQPQHF. The CDR3 DNA reads TGTGCCAGCAGCCAACGACAAGGTGGGACTAGCAATCAGCCCCAGCATTTT.

This sequence joins TRBV10-1 and TRBJ1-6, with a tentative D call TRBD1 (6 bases). The germline gives CDR1 WNHNN, CDR2 SYGVQD (reference sequence). Trimming shortened V by 6 bases and J by 10 bases, and 28 bases separated the two germline ends. The CDR3 spans 18 residues. The CDR3: CASSLDGGLLQTYSPLHF. The CDR3 DNA sequence: TGCGCCAGCAGCTTGGACGGGGGGCTTCTCCAAACTTACTCACCCCTCCACTTT.

The rearrangement links TRBV19 to TRBJ1-6; D might be TRBD1 (6 bases). V lost 7 bases and J lost 14, with 24 bases in between. The CDR3 length is 15 residues. Germline CDR1 is LNHDA and CDR2 is SQIVND (reference sequence). For the CDR3, the DNA is TGTGCCAGTACTACGAGTTCAGGGGCCTCCGGGGCCCTCCACTTT. Protein product: CASTTSSGASGALHF.

This sequence joins TRBV5-4 and TRBJ1-1, with unresolved D. Trimming took off 4 bases at V and 0 bases at J, with 10 bases between the two ends. The CDR3 totals 14 residues. Germline CDR1 SGHNT, CDR2 YYREEE (reference sequence). CDR3 sequence (DNA): TGTGCCAGCAGCGGAGGACGGATGAACACTGAAGCTTTCTTT. It translates to CASSGGRMNTEAFF. The full variable domain, rest sourced from reference TRBV5-4 and TRBJ1-1, is ETGVTQSPTHLIKTRGQQVTLRCSSQSGHNTVSWYQQALGQGPQFIFQYYREEENGRGNFPPRFSGLQFPNYSSELNVNALELDDSALYLCASSGGRMNTEAFFGQGTRLTVV.

This chain uses TRBV5-8 with TRBJ1-2, with TRBD1 identical over 8 bases. The CDR3 totals 15 residues. Germline CDR1 reads SGHTS; CDR2 reads YDEGEE. The J segment lost 4 bases and the V segment lost 0 bases, leaving 5 bases of the junction unmatched. The CDR3 protein is CASSLGTGYFYGYTF. Written as DNA, the CDR3 is TGTGCCAGCAGCTTGGGGACAGGGTACTTCTATGGCTACACCTTC.

This chain links TRBV5-8 with TRBJ1-1, with a tentative D call TRBD1 (6 bases). The CDR3 runs 14 residues. The germline gives CDR1 SGHTS, CDR2 YDEGEE. V was shortened by 2 bases and J by 0 bases, with 8 bases between the two germline ends. The CDR3 coding sequence is TGTGCCAGCAGCTTAGACAGGTTGAACACTGAAGCTTTCTTT. Translating gives CASSLDRLNTEAFF. Together with reference TRBV5-8 and TRBJ1-1, the CDR3 gives the full variable domain: EAGVTQSPTHLIKTRGQQATLRCSPISGHTSVYWYQQALGLGLQFLLWYDEGEERNRGNFPPRFSGRQFPNYSSELNVNALELEDSALYLCASSLDRLNTEAFFGQGTRLTVV.

The chain employs TRBV11-3 and TRBJ2-1; D tentatively fits TRBD1 or TRBD2 (5 bases each). Germline V lookup: CDR1 SGHNT, CDR2 YENEEA. The CDR3 consists of 14 residues. V was trimmed by 8 bases and J by 4 bases, leaving 15 bases between them. The CDR3 region is CASGGGTGYNEQFF. DNA of the CDR3: TGTGCCAGCGGTGGGGGAACCGGTTACAATGAGCAGTTCTTC. Variable domain in full (rest from reference TRBV11-3 and TRBJ2-1): EAGVVQSPRYKIIEKKQPVAFWCNPISGHNTLYWYLQNLGQGPELLIRYENEEAVDDSQLPKDRFSAERLKGVDSTLKIQPAELGDSAVYLCASGGGTGYNEQFFGPGTRLTVL.

This sequence joins TRBV5-5 and TRBJ2-2; a weak D match, TRBD1 (8 bases). The CDR3 is made up of 17 amino acids. In germline, CDR1 is SGHKS, CDR2 YYEKEE (reference sequence). The V gene lost 1 base and the J gene lost 5 bases, with 18 bases spanning the gap. CDR3 sequence reads: CASSLFLTGGGTGELFF. The CDR3 region has the DNA TGTGCCAGCAGCTTGTTCCTTACAGGGGGGGGGACCGGGGAGCTGTTTTTT.